This T cell receptor beta chain was identified in a study of technical replicates of blood from a few donors. J was trimmed by 5 bases and V by 3 bases; bases with no gene match: 12. In germline, CDR1 is SGHDT, CDR2 YYEEEE. This CDR3 region has 16 residues. Using immunoSEQ multiplex PCR, the repertoire was profiled, and TCRdb retains in-frame clones only, with some absent. In the table there are some 60,000 clones, just under 90% of which are singletons. The chain uses TRBV5-6 and TRBJ2-5; 8 positions match TRBD1. Sequencing used PBMCs. The TCR originated in a human donor in good health. Some clones in this sample may be carry-over from other donors' samples. CDR3 nucleotide sequence: TGTGCCAGCAGCTATAGGGAGACAGGGGAACTTGAGACCCAGTACTTC. It specifies CASSYRETGELETQYF.